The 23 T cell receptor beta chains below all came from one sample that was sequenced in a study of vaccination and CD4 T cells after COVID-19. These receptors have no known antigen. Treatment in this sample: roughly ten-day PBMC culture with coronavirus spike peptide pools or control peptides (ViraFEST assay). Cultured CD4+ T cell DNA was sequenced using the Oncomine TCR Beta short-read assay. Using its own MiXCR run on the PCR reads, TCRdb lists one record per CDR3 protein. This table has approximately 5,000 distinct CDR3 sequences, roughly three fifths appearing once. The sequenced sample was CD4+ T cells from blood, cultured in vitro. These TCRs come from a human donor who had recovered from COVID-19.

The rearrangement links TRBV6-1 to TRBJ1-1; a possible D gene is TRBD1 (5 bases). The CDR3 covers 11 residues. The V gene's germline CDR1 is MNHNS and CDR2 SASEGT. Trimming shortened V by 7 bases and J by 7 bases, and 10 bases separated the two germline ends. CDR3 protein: CASIRGGEAFF. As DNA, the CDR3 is TGTGCCAGCATACGGGGGGGTGAAGCTTTCTTT.

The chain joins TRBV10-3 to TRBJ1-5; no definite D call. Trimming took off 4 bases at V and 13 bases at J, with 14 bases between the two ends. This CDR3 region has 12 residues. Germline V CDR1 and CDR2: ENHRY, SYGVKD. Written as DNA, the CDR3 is TGTGCCATCAGTGGAGACGGTCCCAGTCAGCATTTT. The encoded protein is CAISGDGPSQHF.

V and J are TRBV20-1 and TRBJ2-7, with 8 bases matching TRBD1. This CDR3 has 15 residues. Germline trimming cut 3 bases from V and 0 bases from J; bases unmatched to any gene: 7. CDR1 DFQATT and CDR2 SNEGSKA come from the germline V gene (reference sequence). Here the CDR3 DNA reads TGCAGTGCTAGGGGGGACAGGCCCTTCTCCTACGAGCAGTACTTC. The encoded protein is CSARGDRPFSYEQYF.

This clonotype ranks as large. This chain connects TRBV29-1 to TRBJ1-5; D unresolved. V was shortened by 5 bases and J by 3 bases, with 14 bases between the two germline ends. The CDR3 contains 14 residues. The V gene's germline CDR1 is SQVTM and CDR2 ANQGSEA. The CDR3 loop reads CSVIVADPNQPQHF. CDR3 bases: TGCAGCGTTATCGTGGCGGACCCCAATCAGCCCCAGCATTTT.

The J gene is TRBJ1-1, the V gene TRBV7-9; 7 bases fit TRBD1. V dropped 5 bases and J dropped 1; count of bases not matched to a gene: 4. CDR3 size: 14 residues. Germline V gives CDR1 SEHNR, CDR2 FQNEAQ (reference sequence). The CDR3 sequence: CASSMRTGNTEAFF. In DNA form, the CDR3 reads TGTGCCAGCAGCATGAGGACAGGGAACACTGAAGCTTTCTTT.

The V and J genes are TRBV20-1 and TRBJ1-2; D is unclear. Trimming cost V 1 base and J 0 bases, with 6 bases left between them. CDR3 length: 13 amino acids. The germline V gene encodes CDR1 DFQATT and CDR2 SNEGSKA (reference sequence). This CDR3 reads CSARGVTNYGYTF. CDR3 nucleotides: TGCAGTGCTAGAGGGGTGACTAACTATGGCTACACCTTC.

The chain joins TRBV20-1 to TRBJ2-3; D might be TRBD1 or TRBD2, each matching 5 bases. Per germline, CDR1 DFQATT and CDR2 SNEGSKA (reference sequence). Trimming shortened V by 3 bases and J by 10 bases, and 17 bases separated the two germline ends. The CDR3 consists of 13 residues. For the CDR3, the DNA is TGCAGTGCTAGTCCCCAGAGTGGGGGTCCGCAGTATTTT. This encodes CSASPQSGGPQYF.

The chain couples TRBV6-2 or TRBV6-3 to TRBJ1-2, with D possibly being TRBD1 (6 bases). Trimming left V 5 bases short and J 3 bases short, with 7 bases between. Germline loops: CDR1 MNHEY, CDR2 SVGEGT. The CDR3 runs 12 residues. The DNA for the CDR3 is TGTGCCAGCAGTCGACAGGACTATGGCTACACCTTC. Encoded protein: CASSRQDYGYTF.

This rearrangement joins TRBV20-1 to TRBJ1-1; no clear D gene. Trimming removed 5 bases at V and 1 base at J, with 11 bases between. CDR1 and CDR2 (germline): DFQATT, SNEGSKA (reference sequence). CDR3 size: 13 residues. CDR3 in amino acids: CSAREGTNTEAFF. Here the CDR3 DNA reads TGCAGTGCTCGGGAGGGAACGAACACTGAAGCTTTCTTT.

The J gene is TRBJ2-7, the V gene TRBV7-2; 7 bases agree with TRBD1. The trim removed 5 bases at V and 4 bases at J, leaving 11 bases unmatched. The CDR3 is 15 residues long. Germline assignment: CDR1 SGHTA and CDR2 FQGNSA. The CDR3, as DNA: TGTGCCAGCAGCCCCCAGGGGGATTATGGGTACGAGCAGTACTTC. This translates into CASSPQGDYGYEQYF. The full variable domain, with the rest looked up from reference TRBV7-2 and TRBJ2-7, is GAGVSQSPSNKVTEKGKDVELRCDPISGHTALYWYRQSLGQGLEFLIYFQGNSAPDKSGLPSDRFSAERTGGSVSTLTIQRTQQEDSAVYLCASSPQGDYGYEQYFGPGTRLTVT.

The CDR3 is CSARTSIGLGYTF. In DNA, the CDR3 is TGCAGTGCTAGGACGTCTATTGGTTTGGGCTACACCTTC. The genes are TRBV20-1 and TRBJ1-2; unclear D gene. Deletions cut 3 bases from V and 8 bases from J, with 16 bases between. CDR1 and CDR2 from the germline V gene are DFQATT and SNEGSKA (reference sequence). The CDR3 contains 13 residues.

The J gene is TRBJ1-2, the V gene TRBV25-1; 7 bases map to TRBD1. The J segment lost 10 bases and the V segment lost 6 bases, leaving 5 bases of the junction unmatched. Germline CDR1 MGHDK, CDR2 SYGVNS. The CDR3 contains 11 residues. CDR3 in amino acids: CASRETGSYTF. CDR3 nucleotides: TGTGCCAGCAGGGAGACAGGGTCCTACACCTTC.

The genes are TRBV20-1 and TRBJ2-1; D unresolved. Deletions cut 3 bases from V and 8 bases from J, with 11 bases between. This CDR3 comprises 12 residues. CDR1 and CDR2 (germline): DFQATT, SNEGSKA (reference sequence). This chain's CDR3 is CSARADSDEQFF. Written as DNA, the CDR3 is TGCAGTGCTAGGGCTGACTCCGATGAGCAGTTCTTC.

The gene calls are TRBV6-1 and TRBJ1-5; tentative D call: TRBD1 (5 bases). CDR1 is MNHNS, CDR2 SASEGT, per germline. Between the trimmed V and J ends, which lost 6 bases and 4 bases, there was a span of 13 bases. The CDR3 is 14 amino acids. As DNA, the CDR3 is TGTGCCAGCAGCTCCTCTGGGGGGAATCAGCCCCAGCATTTT. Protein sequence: CASSSSGGNQPQHF.

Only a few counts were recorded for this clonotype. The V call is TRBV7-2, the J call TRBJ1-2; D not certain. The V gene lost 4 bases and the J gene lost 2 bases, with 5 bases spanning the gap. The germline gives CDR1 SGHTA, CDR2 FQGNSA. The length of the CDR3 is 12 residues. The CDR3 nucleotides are TGTGCCAGCAGCTCAGGAAACTATGGCTACACCTTC. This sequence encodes CASSSGNYGYTF.

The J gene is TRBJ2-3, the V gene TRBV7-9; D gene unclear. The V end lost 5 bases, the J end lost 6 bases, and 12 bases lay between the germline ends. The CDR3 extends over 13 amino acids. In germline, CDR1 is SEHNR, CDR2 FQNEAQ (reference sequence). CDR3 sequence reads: CASSPAVMDTQYF. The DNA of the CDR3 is TGTGCCAGCAGCCCCGCCGTGATGGATACGCAGTATTTT.

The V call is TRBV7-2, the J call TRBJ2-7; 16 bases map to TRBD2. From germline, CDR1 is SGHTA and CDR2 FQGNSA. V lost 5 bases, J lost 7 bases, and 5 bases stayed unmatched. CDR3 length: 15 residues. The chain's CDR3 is CASSGGLAGGSEQYF. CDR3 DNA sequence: TGTGCCAGCAGCGGGGGACTAGCGGGGGGGTCGGAGCAGTACTTC.

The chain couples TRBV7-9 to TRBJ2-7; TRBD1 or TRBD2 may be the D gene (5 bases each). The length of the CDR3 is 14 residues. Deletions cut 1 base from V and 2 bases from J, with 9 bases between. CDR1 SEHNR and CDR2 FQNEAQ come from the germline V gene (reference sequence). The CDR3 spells CASSLGGTAYEQYF. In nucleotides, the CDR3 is TGTGCCAGCAGCTTAGGGGGGACGGCCTACGAGCAGTACTTC.

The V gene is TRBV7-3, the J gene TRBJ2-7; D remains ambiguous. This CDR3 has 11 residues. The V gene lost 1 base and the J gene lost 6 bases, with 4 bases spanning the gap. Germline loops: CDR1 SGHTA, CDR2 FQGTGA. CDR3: CASSLNGEQYF. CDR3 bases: TGTGCCAGCAGCTTAAATGGCGAGCAGTACTTC.

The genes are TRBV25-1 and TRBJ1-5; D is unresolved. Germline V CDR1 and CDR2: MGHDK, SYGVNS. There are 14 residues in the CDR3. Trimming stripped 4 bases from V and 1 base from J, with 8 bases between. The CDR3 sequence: CASSGTDSNQPQHF. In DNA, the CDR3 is TGTGCCAGCAGTGGGACGGACAGCAATCAGCCCCAGCATTTT.

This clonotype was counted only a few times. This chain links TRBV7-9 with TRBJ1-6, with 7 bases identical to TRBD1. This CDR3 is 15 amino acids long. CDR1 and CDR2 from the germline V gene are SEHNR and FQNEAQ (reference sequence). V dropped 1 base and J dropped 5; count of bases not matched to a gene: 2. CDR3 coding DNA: TGTGCCAGCAGCTTAGGACAGGGTAATAATTCACCCCTCCACTTT. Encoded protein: CASSLGQGNNSPLHF.

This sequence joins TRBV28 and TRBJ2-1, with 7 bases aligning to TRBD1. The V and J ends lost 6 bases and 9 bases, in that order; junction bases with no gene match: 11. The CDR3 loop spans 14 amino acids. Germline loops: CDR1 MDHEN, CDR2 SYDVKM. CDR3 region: CASRTRGSVVEQFF. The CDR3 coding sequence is TGTGCCAGCAGAACCAGGGGGTCGGTCGTTGAGCAGTTCTTC. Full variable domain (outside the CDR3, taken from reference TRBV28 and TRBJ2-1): DVKVTQSSRYLVKRTGEKVFLECVQDMDHENMFWYRQDPGLGLRLIYFSYDVKMKEKGDIPEGYSVSREKKERFSLILESASTNQTSMYLCASRTRGSVVEQFFGPGTRLTVL.

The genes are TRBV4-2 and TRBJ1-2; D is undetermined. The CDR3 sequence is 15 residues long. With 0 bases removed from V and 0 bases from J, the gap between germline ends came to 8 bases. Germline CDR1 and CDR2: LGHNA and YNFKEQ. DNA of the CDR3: TGTGCCAGCAGCCAAGAGGAGCATACTAACTATGGCTACACCTTC. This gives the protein CASSQEEHTNYGYTF.